Reported below is one T cell receptor (beta chain). What it binds is not known. These data belong to a study of cytomegalovirus exposure and HLA in healthy donors. Study-wide points: In a later analysis, HLA-C alleles had the fewest associated TCRs, DRB1 alleles the most. An Asian-associated ancestry cluster reportedly showed fewer N-insertions than the roughly 670-donor mean in a later analysis.

V trimming: 5 bases; J trimming: 6 bases; junction bases outside the gene matches: 11. CDR3 size: 14 residues. Germline V gene lookup returns CDR1 GTSNPN and CDR2 SVGIG (reference sequence). Researchers ran the PCR with 60 Vbeta and 13 Jbeta primers. Using immunoSEQ multiplex PCR, the repertoire was profiled, and TCRdb retains in-frame clones only, with some absent. Found here are approximately 210,000 clones, around 79% of them singletons; the top ten hold 1.5% to 2%. The rearrangement uses TRBV30 and TRBJ2-7, with TRBD1 matching 9 bases. The TCR comes from a male donor in good health and CMV-seronegative. The specimen was PBMCs. The CDR3 DNA reads TGTGCCTGGGCGATCCTAACAGGGGGCGGCGAGCAGTACTTC. This codes for CAWAILTGGGEQYF.